One and the same sample provided the 15 T cell receptor beta chains below, sequenced in a study of blood T cells in healthy people across ages. It was with a sample-barcoded 5' primer and a J-beta primer mix that a second PCR of roughly 6 to 11 cycles was run. Via MiXCR, TCRdb re-called the 5' RACE reads, giving one row per CDR3 protein. The data contain 540,000 or so distinct CDR3 sequences, 27% of them singletons. Material: blood. Receptors were obtained from a woman in her 70s in good health.

The J gene is TRBJ1-4, the V gene TRBV7-8; 8 bases align to TRBD1. Germline lookup yields CDR1 SGHVS and CDR2 FQNEAQ. The CDR3 length is 16 residues. The V gene end was trimmed by 1 base and the J gene end by 8 bases; junction bases not matched to a gene: 9. For the CDR3, the DNA is TGTGCCAGCAGCTTAGGGACAGGGTCTTCAGGGGAAAAACTGTTTTTT. Protein product: CASSLGTGSSGEKLFF.

This clonotype has only a few counts. The rearrangement joins TRBV20-1 to TRBJ2-5, with D maybe TRBD2 (5 bases). V lost 6 bases and J 4 bases, leaving 21 bases between the germline ends. This CDR3 region has 15 residues. Germline V gene data show CDR1 as DFQATT and CDR2 as SNEGSKA (reference sequence). The CDR3 loop is CSAPNTGMVGETQYF. The DNA of the CDR3 is TGCAGTGCCCCTAACACGGGGATGGTTGGAGAGACCCAGTACTTC.

In nucleotides, the CDR3 is TGTGCCATCAGTGAGTTCCTAGCGGGCATACAAGAGACCCAGTACTTC. Translated: CAISEFLAGIQETQYF. The J gene is TRBJ2-5, the V gene TRBV10-3, with 8 bases aligning to TRBD2. CDR1 ENHRY and CDR2 SYGVKD come from the germline V gene. This CDR3 has 16 amino acids. With V trimmed by 1 base and J by 2 bases, 6 bases remained unmatched.

The CDR3 coding sequence is TGTGCCAGCAGTCAACTAGCGGGAAGGACCGGGGAGCTGTTTTTT. Translating gives CASSQLAGRTGELFF. V usage is TRBV28 and J usage is TRBJ2-2; 10 bases align to TRBD2. CDR3 size: 15 residues. The V segment lost 5 bases and the J segment 5 bases; nucleotides outside the gene matches: 5. Germline values: CDR1 MDHEN, CDR2 SYDVKM.

There are a few counts of this clonotype. The rearrangement joins TRBV9 to TRBJ1-1; D is possibly TRBD1 (5 bases). Germline loops: CDR1 SGDLS, CDR2 YYNGEE. V dropped 3 bases and J dropped 5 bases, with 14 bases sitting between them. The CDR3 spans 14 residues. For the CDR3, the DNA is TGTGCCAGCAGCGGACCACTGGGGGGGACTGAAGCTTTCTTT. Protein sequence: CASSGPLGGTEAFF.

The rearrangement uses TRBV7-9 and TRBJ1-1; D unclear. Germline CDR1 SEHNR, CDR2 FQNEAQ (reference sequence). Trimming cost V 7 bases and J 4 bases, with 16 bases left between them. The CDR3 consists of 14 residues. The CDR3 spells CASTSAGGGTEAFF. DNA for the CDR3: TGTGCCAGCACCTCAGCGGGAGGAGGCACTGAAGCTTTCTTT. The full variable domain, completed using reference TRBV7-9 and TRBJ1-1, is DTGVSQNPRHKITKRGQNVTFRCDPISEHNRLYWYRQTLGQGPEFLTYFQNEAQLEKSRLLSDRFSAERPKGSFSTLEIQRTEQGDSAMYLCASTSAGGGTEAFFGQGTRLTVV.

This clonotype was observed a few times. The CDR3 spells CASSQARHQTNEKLFF. CDR3 DNA: TGTGCCAGCAGCCAAGCCAGACATCAGACTAATGAAAAACTGTTTTTT. This sequence joins TRBV3-1 and TRBJ1-4, with D unclear. V lost 1 base and J 2 bases, leaving 11 bases between the germline ends. CDR1 and CDR2 from the germline V gene are LGHDT and YNNKEL (reference sequence). The CDR3 sequence is 16 residues long.

In this sample, this clonotype turned up a few times. The chain is built from TRBV7-2 and TRBJ2-5; D gene uncertain. Germline loops: CDR1 SGHTA, CDR2 FQGNSA. V was pared by 5 bases and J by 4 bases, with 11 bases between. There are 13 residues in the CDR3. CDR3 residues: CASSGLVRETQYF. The CDR3 region has the DNA TGTGCCAGCAGCGGTCTAGTCAGAGAGACCCAGTACTTC.

CDR3 region: CASSLAWASEQYF. The CDR3 DNA sequence: TGTGCCAGCAGCTTAGCTTGGGCCTCCGAGCAGTACTTC. This rearrangement joins TRBV7-3 to TRBJ2-7; D is uncertain. CDR1 and CDR2 (germline): SGHTA, FQGTGA. V was pared by 2 bases and J by 6 bases, with 11 bases between. The CDR3 sequence is 13 residues long.

The genes are TRBV6-2 or TRBV6-3 and TRBJ1-1, with 9 bases identical to TRBD1. With 6 bases clipped from V and 7 bases from J, the junction kept 12 bases outside the gene matches. CDR1 MNHEY and CDR2 SVGEGT come from the germline V gene. The CDR3 consists of 15 residues. The DNA of the CDR3 is TGTGCCAGCAGCCCTACCTACAGGGGACAGGGTGAAGCTTTCTTT. Translation: CASSPTYRGQGEAFF.

The chain combines TRBV7-2 with TRBJ2-5; unclear D gene. Near its end, the DNA agrees better with TRBJ2-7, so the J call may be wrong. This CDR3 has 12 amino acids. The germline V gene encodes CDR1 SGHTA and CDR2 FQGNSA. CDR3 in amino acids: CASSLSKDEQYF. CDR3 DNA: TGTGCCAGCAGCCTTTCTAAGGACGAGCAGTACTTC.

The rearrangement links TRBV5-1 to TRBJ2-1; D is unclear. The CDR3 runs to 14 residues. Germline V CDR1 and CDR2: SGHRS, YFSETQ. Trimming pared 3 bases from V and 6 bases from J, leaving 13 bases between. The CDR3 DNA follows: TGCGCCAGCAGCTGGCCTAGGAGAATCAATGAGCAGTTCTTC. It is translated as CASSWPRRINEQFF.

The chain is built from TRBV24-1 and TRBJ2-7, with no clear D. Trimming removed 1 base from V and 4 bases from J, with 10 bases in between. This CDR3 has 14 residues. Looked up from germline, CDR1 is KGHDR and CDR2 is SFDVKD. The CDR3 nucleotides are TGTGCCACCAGTGATTTTACAGAACTGTACGAGCAGTACTTC. Translated: CATSDFTELYEQYF.

The chain links TRBV6-5 to TRBJ1-2, with 7 nucleotides matching TRBD1. The junction had 5 bases not matched to a gene; V was cut back by 6 bases and J by 4 bases. The CDR3 totals 13 residues. Germline lookup yields CDR1 MNHEY and CDR2 SVGAGI. The CDR3 is CASRRTGLYGYTF. The CDR3, as DNA: TGTGCCAGCAGACGGACAGGCCTCTATGGCTACACCTTC.

V is TRBV20-1 and J is TRBJ2-4; 9 positions match TRBD1. Germline V gene lookup returns CDR1 DFQATT and CDR2 SNEGSKA (reference sequence). The J segment lost 4 bases and the V segment lost 6 bases, leaving 4 bases of the junction unmatched. The CDR3 contains 13 residues. The CDR3 is CSATDRGKNIQYF. DNA for the CDR3: TGCAGTGCCACAGACAGGGGGAAAAACATTCAGTACTTC.